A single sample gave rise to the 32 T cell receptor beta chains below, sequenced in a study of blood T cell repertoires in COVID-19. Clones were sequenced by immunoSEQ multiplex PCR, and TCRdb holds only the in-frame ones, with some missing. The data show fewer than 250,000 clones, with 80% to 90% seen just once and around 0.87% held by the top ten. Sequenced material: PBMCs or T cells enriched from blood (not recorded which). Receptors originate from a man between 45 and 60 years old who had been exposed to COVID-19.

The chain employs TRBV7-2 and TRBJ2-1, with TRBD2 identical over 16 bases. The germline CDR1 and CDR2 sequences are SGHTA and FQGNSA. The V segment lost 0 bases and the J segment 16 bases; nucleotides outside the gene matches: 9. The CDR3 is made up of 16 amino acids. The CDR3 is CASSLARGTSGGACFF. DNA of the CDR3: TGTGCCAGCAGCTTAGCGCGCGGGACTAGCGGGGGGGCCTGTTTCTTC.

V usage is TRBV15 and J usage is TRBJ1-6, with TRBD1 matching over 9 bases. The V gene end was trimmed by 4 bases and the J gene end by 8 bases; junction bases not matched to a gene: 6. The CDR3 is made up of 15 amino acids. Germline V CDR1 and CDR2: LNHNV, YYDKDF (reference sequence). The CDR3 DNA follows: TGTGCCACCAGCAAAGACAGGGGGTTGTATTCACCCCTCCACTTT. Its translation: CATSKDRGLYSPLHF.

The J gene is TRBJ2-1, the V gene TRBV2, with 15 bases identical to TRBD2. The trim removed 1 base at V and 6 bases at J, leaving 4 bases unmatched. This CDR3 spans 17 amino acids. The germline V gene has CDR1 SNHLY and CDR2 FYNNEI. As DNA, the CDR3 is TGTGCCAGCAGTGAAGAGCCGGGACTAGCGGGAGGCAATGAGCAGTTCTTC. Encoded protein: CASSEEPGLAGGNEQFF.

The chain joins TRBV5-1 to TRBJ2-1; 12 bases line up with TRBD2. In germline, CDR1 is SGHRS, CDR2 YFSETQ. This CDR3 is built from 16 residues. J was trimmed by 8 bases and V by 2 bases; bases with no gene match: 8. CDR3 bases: TGCGCCAGCAGCTTATCTAGCGGGGGGGCCGAGGATGAGCAGTTCTTC. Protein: CASSLSSGGAEDEQFF.

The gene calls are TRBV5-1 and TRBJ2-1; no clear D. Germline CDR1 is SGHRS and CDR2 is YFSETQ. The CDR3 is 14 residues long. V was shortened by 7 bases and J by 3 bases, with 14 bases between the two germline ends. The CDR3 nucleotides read TGCGCCAGCTCGGAGCCTCTTAACTACAATGAGCAGTTCTTC. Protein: CASSEPLNYNEQFF.

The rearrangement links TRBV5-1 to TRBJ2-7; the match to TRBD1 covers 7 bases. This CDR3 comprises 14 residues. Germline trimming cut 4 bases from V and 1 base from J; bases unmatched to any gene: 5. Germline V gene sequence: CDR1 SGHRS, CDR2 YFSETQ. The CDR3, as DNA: TGCGCCAGCAGCCTGGGACAGTTTTCCTACGAGCAGTACTTC. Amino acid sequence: CASSLGQFSYEQYF.

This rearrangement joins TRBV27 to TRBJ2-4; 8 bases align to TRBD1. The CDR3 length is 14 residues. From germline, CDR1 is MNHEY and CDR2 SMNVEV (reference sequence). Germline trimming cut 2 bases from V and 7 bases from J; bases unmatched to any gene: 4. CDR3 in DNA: TGTGCCAGCAGTTTAAGGACAGGGTGGAACATTCAGTACTTC. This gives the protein CASSLRTGWNIQYF.

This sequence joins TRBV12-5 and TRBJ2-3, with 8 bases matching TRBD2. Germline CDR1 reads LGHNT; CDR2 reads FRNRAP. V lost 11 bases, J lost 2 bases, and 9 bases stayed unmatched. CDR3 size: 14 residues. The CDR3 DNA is TGTGCTTCTGGAGCGGGGGCCACCACAGATACGCAGTATTTT. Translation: CASGAGATTDTQYF.

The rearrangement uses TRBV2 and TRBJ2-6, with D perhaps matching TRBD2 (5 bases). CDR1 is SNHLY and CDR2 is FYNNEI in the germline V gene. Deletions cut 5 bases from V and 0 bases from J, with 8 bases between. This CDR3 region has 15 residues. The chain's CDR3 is CASSHRDSGANVLTF. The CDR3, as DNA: TGTGCCAGCAGTCACCGGGACTCTGGGGCCAACGTCCTGACTTTC.

The CDR3 DNA follows: TGTGCCAGCAGCTTCCGGGACAGGTACAATGAGCAGTTCTTC. Translated: CASSFRDRYNEQFF. The rearrangement joins TRBV7-9 to TRBJ2-1, with TRBD1 identical over 8 bases. The V segment lost 3 bases and the J segment 4 bases; nucleotides outside the gene matches: 2. Germline V gene sequence: CDR1 SEHNR, CDR2 FQNEAQ (reference sequence). CDR3 length: 14 residues.

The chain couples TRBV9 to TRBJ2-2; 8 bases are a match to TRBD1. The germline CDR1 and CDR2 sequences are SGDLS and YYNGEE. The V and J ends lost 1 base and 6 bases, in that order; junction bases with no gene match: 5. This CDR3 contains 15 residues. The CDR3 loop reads CASSVRTGSSGELFF. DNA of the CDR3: TGTGCCAGCAGCGTACGGACAGGGTCGTCCGGGGAGCTGTTTTTT.

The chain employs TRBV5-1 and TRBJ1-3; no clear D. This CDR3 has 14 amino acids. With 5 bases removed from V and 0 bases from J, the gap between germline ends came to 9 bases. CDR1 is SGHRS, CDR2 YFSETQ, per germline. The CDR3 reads CASRSQSSGNTIYF. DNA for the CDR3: TGCGCCAGCAGGTCACAGAGCTCTGGAAACACCATATATTTT.

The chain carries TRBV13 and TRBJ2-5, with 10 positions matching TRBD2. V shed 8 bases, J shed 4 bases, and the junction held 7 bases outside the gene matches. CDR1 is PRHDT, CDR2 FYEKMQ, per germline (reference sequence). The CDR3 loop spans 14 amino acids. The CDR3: CASGSGRAGETQYF. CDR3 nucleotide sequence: TGTGCCAGCGGCAGCGGGAGGGCCGGAGAGACCCAGTACTTC.

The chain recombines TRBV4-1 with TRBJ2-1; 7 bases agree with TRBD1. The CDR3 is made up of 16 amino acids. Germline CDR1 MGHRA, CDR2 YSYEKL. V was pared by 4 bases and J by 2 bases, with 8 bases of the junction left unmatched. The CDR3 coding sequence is TGCGCCAGCAGCCTAATGACAGGGTCGGCCTACAATGAGCAGTTCTTC. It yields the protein CASSLMTGSAYNEQFF.

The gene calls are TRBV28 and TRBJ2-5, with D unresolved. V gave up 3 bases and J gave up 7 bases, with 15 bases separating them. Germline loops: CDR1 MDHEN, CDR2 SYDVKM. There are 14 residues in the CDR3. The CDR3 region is CASSFVAAPGTQYF. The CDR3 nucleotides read TGTGCCAGCAGTTTCGTGGCGGCCCCTGGGACCCAGTACTTC.

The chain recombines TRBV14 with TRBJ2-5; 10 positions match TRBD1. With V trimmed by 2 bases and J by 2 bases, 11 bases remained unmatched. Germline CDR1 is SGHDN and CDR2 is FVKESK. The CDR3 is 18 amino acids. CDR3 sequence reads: CASSQTYLWDRGQETQYF. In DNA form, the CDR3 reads TGTGCCAGCAGCCAAACCTACCTATGGGACAGGGGTCAAGAGACCCAGTACTTC.

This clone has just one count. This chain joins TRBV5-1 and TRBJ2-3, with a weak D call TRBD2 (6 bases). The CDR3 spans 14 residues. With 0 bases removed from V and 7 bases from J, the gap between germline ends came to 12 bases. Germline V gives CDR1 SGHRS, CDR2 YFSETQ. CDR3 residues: CASSLELASHTQYF. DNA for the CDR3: TGCGCCAGCAGCTTGGAACTAGCTTCCCATACGCAGTATTTT.

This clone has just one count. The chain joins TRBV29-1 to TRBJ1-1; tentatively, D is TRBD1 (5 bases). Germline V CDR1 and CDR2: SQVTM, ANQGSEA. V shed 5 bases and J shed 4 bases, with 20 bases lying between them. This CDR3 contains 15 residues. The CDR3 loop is CSVHARRGGSTEAFF. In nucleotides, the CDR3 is TGCAGCGTTCATGCGAGGAGGGGAGGATCCACTGAAGCTTTCTTT.

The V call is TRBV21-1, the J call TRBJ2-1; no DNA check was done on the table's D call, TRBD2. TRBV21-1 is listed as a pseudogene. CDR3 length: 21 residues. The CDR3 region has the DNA TGTGCCAGCAGCAAAAGGTACCCACCAGCGGGAGGCGTAAGCTCCTACAATGAGCAGTTCTTC. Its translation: CASSKRYPPAGGVSSYNEQFF.

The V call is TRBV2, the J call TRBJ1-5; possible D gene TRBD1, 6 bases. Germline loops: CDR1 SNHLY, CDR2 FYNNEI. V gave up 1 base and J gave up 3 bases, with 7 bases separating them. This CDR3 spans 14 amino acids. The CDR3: CASSEGQVNQPQHF. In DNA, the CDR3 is TGTGCCAGCAGTGAAGGACAGGTCAATCAGCCCCAGCATTTT.

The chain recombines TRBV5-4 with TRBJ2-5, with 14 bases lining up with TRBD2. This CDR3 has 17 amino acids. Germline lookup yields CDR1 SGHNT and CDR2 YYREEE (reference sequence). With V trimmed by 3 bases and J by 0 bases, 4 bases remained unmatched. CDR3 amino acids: CASSSGLAGAYQETQYF. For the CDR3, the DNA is TGTGCCAGCAGCTCGGGACTAGCGGGAGCGTACCAAGAGACCCAGTACTTC.

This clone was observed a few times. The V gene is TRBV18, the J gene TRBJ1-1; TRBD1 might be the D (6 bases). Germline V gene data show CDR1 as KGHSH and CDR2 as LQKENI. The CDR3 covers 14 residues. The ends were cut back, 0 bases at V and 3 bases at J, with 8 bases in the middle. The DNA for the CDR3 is TGTGCCAGCTCACCACCGGCAGGGGACACTGAAGCTTTCTTT. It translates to CASSPPAGDTEAFF.

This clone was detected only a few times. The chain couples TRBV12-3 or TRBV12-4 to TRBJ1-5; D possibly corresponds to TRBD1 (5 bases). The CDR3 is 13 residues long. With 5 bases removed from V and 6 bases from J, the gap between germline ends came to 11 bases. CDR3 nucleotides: TGTGCCAGCAGTCAGGGTGTAAGTCAGCCCCAGCATTTT. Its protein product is CASSQGVSQPQHF.

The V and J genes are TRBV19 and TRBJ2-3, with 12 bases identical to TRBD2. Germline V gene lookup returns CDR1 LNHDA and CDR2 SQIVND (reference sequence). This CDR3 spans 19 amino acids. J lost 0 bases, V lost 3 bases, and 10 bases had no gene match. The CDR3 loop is CASSIGSGLAGTSTDTQYF. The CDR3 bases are TGTGCCAGTAGTATCGGGTCTGGACTAGCGGGGACTAGCACAGATACGCAGTATTTT.

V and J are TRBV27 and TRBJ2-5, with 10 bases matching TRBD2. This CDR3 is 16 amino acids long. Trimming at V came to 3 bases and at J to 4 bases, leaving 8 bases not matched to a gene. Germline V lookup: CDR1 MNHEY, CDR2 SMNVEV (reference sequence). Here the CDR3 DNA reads TGTGCCAGCAGTTTCGGGGGGACTAGCGCTCTAGAGACCCAGTACTTC. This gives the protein CASSFGGTSALETQYF.

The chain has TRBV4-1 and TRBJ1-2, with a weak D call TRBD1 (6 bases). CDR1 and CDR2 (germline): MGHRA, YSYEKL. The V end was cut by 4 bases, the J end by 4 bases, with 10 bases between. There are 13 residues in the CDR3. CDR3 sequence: CASSPPRGYGYTF. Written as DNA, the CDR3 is TGCGCCAGCAGCCCCCCCAGGGGCTATGGCTACACCTTC.

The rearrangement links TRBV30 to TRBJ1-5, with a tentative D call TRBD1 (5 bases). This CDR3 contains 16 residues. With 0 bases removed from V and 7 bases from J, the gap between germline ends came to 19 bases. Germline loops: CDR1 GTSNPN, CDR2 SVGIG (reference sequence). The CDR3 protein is CAWSVSRQLRGQPQHF. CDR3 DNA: TGTGCCTGGAGTGTAAGTAGACAGCTTCGGGGGCAGCCCCAGCATTTT.

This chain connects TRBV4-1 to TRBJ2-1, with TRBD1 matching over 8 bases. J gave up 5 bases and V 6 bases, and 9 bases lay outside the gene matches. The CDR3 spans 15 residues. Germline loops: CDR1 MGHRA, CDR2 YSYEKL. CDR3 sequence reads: CASSHWTGSDNEQFF. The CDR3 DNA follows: TGCGCCAGCAGTCACTGGACAGGGTCGGACAATGAGCAGTTCTTC.

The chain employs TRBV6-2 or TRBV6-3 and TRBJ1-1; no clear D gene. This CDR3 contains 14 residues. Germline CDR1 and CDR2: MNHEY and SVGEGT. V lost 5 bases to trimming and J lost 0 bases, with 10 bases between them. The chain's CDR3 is CASSAGELNTEAFF. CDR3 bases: TGTGCCAGCAGTGCAGGCGAACTGAACACTGAAGCTTTCTTT.

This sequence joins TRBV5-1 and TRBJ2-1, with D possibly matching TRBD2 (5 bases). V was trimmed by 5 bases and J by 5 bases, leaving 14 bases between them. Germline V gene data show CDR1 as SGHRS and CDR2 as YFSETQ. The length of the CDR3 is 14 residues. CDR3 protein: CASRRGSYDNEQFF. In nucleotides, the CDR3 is TGCGCCAGCAGACGAGGGTCCTACGACAATGAGCAGTTCTTC.

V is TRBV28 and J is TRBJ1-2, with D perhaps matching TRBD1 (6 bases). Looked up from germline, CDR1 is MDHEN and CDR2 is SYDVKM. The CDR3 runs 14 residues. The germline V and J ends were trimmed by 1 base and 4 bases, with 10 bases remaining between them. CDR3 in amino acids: CASSLLGGGYGYTF. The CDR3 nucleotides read TGTGCCAGCAGTTTATTAGGGGGGGGCTATGGCTACACCTTC.

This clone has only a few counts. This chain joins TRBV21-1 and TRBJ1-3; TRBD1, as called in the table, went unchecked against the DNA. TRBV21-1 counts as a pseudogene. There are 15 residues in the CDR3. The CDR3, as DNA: TGTGCCAGCAGCATGGCAGGTAGCTCTGGAAACACCATATATTTT. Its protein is CASSMAGSSGNTIYF.